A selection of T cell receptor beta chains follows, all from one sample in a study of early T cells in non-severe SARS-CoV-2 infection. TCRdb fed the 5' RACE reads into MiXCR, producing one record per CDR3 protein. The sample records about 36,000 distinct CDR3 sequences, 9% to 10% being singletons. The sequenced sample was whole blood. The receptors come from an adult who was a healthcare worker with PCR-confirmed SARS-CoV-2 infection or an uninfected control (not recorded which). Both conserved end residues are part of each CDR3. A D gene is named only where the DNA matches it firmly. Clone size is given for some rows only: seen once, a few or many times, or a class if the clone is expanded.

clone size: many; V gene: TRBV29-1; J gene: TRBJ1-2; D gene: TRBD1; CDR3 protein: CSVGGDPGTESNYGYTF; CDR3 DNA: TGCAGCGTTGGGGGGGATCCCGGGACAGAGTCTAACTATGGCTACACCTTC
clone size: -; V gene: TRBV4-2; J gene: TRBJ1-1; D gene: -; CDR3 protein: CASSQENQGNTEAFF; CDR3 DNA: TGTGCCAGCAGCCAGGAAAACCAGGGGAACACTGAAGCTTTCTTT
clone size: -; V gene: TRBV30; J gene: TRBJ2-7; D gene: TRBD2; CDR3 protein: CAYSTSRLAGLYEQYF; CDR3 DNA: TGTGCCTACTCAACCTCGCGACTAGCGGGACTGTACGAGCAGTACTTC
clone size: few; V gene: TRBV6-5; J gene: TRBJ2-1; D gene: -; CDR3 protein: CASSYVPGGNEQFF; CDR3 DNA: TGTGCCAGCAGTTACGTGCCAGGGGGGAATGAGCAGTTCTTC
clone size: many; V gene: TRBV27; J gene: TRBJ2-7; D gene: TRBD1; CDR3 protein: CASSLRRTGRVGYEQYF; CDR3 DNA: TGTGCCAGCAGTTTAAGGCGGACAGGCCGGGTCGGCTACGAGCAGTACTTC
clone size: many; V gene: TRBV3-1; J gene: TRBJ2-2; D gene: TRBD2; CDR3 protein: CASSSQAGGLSGELFF; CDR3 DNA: TGTGCCAGCAGCTCACAAGCGGGGGGATTGAGCGGGGAGCTGTTTTTT
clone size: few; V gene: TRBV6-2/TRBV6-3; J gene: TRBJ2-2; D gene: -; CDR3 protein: CASTPGLTLNTGELFF; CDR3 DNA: TGTGCCAGCACCCCGGGACTGACTCTGAACACCGGGGAGCTGTTTTTT
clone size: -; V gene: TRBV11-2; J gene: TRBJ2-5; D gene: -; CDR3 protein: CASSPQSPTQETQYF; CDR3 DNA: TGTGCCAGCAGCCCGCAGAGTCCCACGCAAGAGACCCAGTACTTC
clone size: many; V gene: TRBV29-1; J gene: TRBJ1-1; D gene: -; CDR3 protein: CSVDRLMNTEAFF; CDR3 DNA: TGCAGCGTTGATCGGCTCATGAACACTGAAGCTTTCTTT
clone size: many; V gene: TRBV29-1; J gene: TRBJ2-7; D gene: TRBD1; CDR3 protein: CSVAGTVYEQYF; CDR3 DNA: TGCAGCGTTGCCGGGACAGTTTACGAGCAGTACTTC
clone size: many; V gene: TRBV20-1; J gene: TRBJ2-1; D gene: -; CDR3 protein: CSANSEASSIYNEQFF; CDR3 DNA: TGCAGTGCTAATTCTGAGGCCTCGTCTATCTACAATGAGCAGTTCTTC
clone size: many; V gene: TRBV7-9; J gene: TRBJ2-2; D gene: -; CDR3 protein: CASMKQGNTGELFF; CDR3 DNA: TGTGCCAGCATGAAGCAGGGTAACACCGGGGAGCTGTTTTTT
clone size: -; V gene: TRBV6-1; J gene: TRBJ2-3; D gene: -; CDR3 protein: CASRDRLWADTQYF; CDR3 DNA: TGTGCCAGCAGAGACCGTTTGTGGGCAGATACGCAGTATTTT
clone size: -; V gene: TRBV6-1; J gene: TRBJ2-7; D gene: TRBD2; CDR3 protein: CASSWTSGGTYEQYF; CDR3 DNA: TGTGCCAGCAGTTGGACTAGCGGGGGAACCTACGAGCAGTACTTC
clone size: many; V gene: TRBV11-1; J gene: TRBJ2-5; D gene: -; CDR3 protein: CASSQLSTLQETQYF; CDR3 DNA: TGTGCCAGCAGCCAACTCTCGACCTTACAAGAGACCCAGTACTTC
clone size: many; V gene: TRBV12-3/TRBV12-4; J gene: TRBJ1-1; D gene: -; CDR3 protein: CASSLERGWNTEAFF; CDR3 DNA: TGTGCCAGCAGTTTAGAGCGGGGGTGGAACACTGAAGCTTTCTTT
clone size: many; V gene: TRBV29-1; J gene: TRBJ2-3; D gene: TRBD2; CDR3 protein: CSVGVVAGWDTQYF; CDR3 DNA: TGCAGCGTTGGCGTGGTAGCGGGCTGGGATACGCAGTATTTT
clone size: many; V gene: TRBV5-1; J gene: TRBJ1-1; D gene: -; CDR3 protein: CASSLHRDSPEAFF; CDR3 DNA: TGCGCCAGCAGCTTGCACAGGGATAGCCCTGAAGCTTTCTTT
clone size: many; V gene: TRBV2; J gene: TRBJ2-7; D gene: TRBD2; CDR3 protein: CASRGNSGGAYEQYF; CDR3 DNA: TGTGCCAGCAGAGGTAACAGCGGGGGGGCCTACGAGCAGTACTTC
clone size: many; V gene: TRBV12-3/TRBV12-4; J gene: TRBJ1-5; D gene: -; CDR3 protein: CASSLQAQPQHF; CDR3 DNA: TGTGCCAGCAGTTTACAGGCTCAGCCCCAGCATTTT
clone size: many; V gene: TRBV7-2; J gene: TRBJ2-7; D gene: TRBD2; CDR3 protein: CASSSRTSGQQYF; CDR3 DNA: TGTGCCAGCAGTTCTCGGACTAGCGGGCAGCAGTACTTC
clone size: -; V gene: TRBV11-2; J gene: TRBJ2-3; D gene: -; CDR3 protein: CASSLAFTDTQYF; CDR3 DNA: TGTGCCAGCAGCTTAGCCTTCACAGATACGCAGTATTTT
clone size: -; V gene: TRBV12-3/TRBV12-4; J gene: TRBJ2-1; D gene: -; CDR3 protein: CASSLGWEQFF; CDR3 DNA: TGTGCCAGCAGTTTAGGCTGGGAGCAGTTCTTC
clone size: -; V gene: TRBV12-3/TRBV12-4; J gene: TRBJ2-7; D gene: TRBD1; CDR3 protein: CASSLAGTGRDEQYF; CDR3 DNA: TGTGCCAGCAGTTTGGCCGGGACAGGGCGGGACGAGCAGTACTTC
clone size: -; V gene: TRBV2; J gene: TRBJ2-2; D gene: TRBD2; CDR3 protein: CASRTSGGQNTGELFF; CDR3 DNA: TGTGCCAGCCGGACTAGCGGGGGGCAGAACACCGGGGAGCTGTTTTTT
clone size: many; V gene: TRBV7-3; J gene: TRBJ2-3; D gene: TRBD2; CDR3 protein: CASSLRPSAGGADTQYF; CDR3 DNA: TGTGCCAGCAGCTTAAGGCCCTCGGCGGGGGGAGCAGATACGCAGTATTTT
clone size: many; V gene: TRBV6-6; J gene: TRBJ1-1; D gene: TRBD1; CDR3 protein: CASSRDRNTEAFF; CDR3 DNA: TGTGCCAGCAGTCGGGACAGGAACACTGAAGCTTTCTTT
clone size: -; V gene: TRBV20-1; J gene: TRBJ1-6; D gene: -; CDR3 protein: CSARVSSYNSPLHF; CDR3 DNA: TGCAGTGCTAGAGTGAGCTCCTATAATTCACCCCTCCACTTT
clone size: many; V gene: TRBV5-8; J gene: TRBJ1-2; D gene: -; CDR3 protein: CASNQQVLYGYTF; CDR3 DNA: TGTGCCAGCAACCAACAAGTACTCTATGGCTACACCTTC
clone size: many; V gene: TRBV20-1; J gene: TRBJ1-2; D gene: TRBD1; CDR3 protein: CSAREDRGMYGYTF; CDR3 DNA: TGCAGTGCTCGTGAGGACAGGGGGATGTATGGCTACACCTTC